The clone carrying this T cell receptor (beta chain) was seen a handful of times. The sample comes from a study of T cells in Graves' hyperthyroidism and ophthalmopathy. RNA transcripts served as the template for amplifying TCR beta CDR3 regions. The HTBI set primed first-round TCR CDR3 RT-PCR. TCRdb re-analysed the multiplex PCR reads in MiXCR, keeping a single row per CDR3 protein. The table lists fewer than 450,000 distinct CDR3 sequences, about 17% of them singletons. V was clipped by 1 base and J by 4 bases, with 13 bases between them. Germline lookup yields CDR1 SGHTA and CDR2 FQGNSA. The CDR3 contains 15 residues.

The chain carries TRBV7-2 and TRBJ1-2, with D unclear. The material sequenced was blood. This clonotype originated in a woman aged 30 to 39 with Graves' hyperthyroidism that later progressed to Graves' ophthalmopathy. The CDR3 spells CASSLVFGSLYGYTF. The CDR3 nucleotides are TGTGCCAGCAGCTTAGTGTTTGGCAGCCTCTATGGCTACACCTTC.